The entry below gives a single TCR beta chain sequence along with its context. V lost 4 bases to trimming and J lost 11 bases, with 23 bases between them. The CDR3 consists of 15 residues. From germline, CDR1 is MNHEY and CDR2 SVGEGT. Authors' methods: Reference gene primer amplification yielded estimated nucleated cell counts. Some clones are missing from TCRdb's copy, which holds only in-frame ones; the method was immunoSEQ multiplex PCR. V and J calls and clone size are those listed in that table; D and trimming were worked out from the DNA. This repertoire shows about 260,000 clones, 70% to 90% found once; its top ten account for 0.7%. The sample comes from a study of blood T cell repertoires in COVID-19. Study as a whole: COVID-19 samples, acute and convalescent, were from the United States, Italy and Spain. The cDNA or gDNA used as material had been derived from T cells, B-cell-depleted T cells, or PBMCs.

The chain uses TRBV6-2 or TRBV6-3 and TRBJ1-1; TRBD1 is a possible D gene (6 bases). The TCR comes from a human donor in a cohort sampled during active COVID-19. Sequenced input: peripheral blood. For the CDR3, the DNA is TGTGCCAGCAGTTTCCGGTCGGACAGCTACCAGGAGGCTTTCTTT. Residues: CASSFRSDSYQEAFF.